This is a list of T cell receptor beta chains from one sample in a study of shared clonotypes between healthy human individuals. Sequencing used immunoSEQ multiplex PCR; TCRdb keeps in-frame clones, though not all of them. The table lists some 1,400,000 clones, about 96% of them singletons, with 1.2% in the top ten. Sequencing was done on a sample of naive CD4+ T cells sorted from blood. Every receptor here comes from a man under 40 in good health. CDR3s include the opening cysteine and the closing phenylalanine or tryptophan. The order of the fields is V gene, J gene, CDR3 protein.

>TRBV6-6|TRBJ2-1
CASKVAGGNEQFF
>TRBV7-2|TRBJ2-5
CASSRHGTVTQETQYF
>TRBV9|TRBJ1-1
CASSGVVGANTEAFF
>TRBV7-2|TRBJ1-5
CASSLRRDQPQHF
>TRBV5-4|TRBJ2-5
CASSKDRQETQYF
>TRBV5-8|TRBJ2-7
CASSLAPLYEQYF
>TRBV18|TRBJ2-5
CASSLYQETQYF
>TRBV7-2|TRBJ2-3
CASSSRGAGGPTDTQYF
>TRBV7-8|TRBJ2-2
CASSLVQNTGELFF
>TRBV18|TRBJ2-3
CASSPLPGLVPDTQYF
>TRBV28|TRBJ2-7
CASSPIFYEQYF
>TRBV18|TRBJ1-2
CASSPRATHSSNYGYTF
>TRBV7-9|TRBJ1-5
CASSLGSTGGDRGQPQHF
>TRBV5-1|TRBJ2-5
CASSLGDLPEETQYF
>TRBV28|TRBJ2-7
CASSFFAGPYEQYF
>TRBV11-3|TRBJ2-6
CASRKGNGSGANVLTF
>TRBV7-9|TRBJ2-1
CASSPRQGLVQFF
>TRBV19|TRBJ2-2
CASSRDVYTGELFF
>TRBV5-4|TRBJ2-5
CASSLAPGVRETQYF
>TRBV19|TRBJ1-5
CASSPQVGAGGTNQPQHF
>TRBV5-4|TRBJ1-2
CASSPDRLSYGYTF
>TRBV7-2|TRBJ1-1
CASSAGGAEAFF
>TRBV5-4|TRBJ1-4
CASSLAGTNEKLFF
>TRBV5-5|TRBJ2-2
CASSLAGAGVSAGELFF
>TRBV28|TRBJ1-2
CASSSHGTGAGYTF
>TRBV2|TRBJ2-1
CASRDSSSSYNEQFF
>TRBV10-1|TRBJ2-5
CASSEGTSGKETQYF
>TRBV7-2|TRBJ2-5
CASSLPGGMRETQYF
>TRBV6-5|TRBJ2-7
CASSYVGQGAGEQYF
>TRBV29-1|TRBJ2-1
CSVGGTSAYNEQFF
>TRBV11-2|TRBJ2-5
CASSLSSNKYF
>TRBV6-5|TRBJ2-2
CASSYSGLEVGELFF
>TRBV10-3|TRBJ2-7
CAIALLAGSGEQYF
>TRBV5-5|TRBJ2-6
CATDARLGSGANVLTF
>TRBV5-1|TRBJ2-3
CASSPGARTDTQYF
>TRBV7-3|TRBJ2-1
CASSPGTGYNEQFF
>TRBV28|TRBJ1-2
CASSDSPRETF
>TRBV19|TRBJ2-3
CASSITGGTDTQYF
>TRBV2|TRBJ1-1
CASSVEGGDTEAFF
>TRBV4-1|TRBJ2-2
CASSQPPAGVYTGELFF
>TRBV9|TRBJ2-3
CASSFRAEGDTQYF
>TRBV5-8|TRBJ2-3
CASSLLTDTQYF
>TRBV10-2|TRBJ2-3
CASSPPMGWTDTQYF
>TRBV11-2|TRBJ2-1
CASTSNRGLQYNEQFF
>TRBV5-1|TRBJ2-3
CASSLRTGTTDTQYF
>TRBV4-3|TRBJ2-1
CASREGQGAWNEQFF